This T cell receptor (beta chain) comes out of a study of Ad26.COV2.S vaccination and SARS-CoV-2 variants (dated by TCRdb to the early 2020s). In the study overall: Donors in the vaccine arm were drawn from COV1001, a phase I-IIa trial of Ad26.COV2.S in healthy adults that was multicentre, randomized, double-blind and placebo-controlled. Ad26.COV2.S was administered intramuscularly at a dose of 5x10^10 or 1x10^11 viral particles, either as one shot or as two shots given 56 days apart. Sequencing of the TCRbeta repertoire served to evaluate the specificity and breadth of SARS-CoV-2-reactive T cell receptors following Ad26.COV2.S vaccination. The TCR-sequenced set comprised around 30 samples: some 19 Ad26.COV2.S vaccine recipients, 5 placebo recipients and 8 SARS-CoV-2 convalescent individuals. Participants in the trial were split at random into five groups of five each, receiving low-dose or high-dose Ad26.COV2.S once or twice, or else placebo on both occasions. Investigators remained blinded to trial group allocation during experiments and outcome assessment.

Study-wide findings and limitations: Compared with placebo recipients, Ad26.COV2.S recipients showed higher spike-specific TCR breadth (P = 0.0014). After vaccination, substantial breadth of spike-specific CD8+ and CD4+ T cell responses was reported. The study was not powered to compare responses between vaccine doses or regimens. The authors noted that the TCR breadth and depth analyses may have underestimated total T cell responses. Comparable non-spike TCR breadth was observed between vaccine and placebo recipients, consistent with only spike being contained in the vaccine.

The immunoSEQ Assay was the method used to sequence TCRbeta CDR3 regions. After extraction, genomic DNA underwent amplification by bias-controlled multiplex PCR, followed by high-throughput sequencing. The authors' analysis ran thus. To quantify the absolute abundance of each unique TCRbeta CDR3 region, sequences were collapsed and filtered. T cell fraction was estimated by normalization of TCRbeta template counts to usable DNA, with usable DNA being measured through amplification of reference genes present in all nucleated cells. Repertoire TCRs were annotated as SARS-CoV-2-specific when V gene, CDR3 amino acid sequence and J gene were exactly matched to a known reactive TCR set. The reference SARS-CoV-2 TCR set came from MIRA and was filtered for enrichment in COVID-19-positive ImmuneCODE repertoires, removing public or cross-reactive TCRs. Drawing on the MIRA antigens, annotated TCRs were analysed further at the level of specific ORF or position within ORF. Depth was the summed frequency of annotated unique rearrangements, while breadth was defined as annotated unique rearrangements over total unique productive rearrangements. Two-sided Wilcoxon rank-sum tests were used to compare TCR breadth between groups. In TCRdb, the immuneACCESS table is reduced to in-frame sequences with V and J assigned. These tables do not hold every clone; where another copy was compared, an unresolved V gene accounts for under half, and the others remain unexplained. Clone size and V and J calls were adopted from that table, with D and trimming inferred from the DNA. Across this sample there are 250,000 to 300,000 clones, with about 89% seen only once. The ten largest clones capture less than 3.5% of the sample.

V is reduced by 5 bases and J by 4 bases, leaving a spacing of 14 bases between them. Counted from cysteine to phenylalanine, this CDR3 has 13 amino acids. The kept DNA is CDR3 alone, 39 bases in frame from the first base. The germline V gene (reference sequence) sets CDR1 to GTSNPN and CDR2 to SVGIG. The meaning of the sample's treatment or condition label: around 19 received Ad26.COV2.S at low or high dose, single or two shots; a few received placebo; per-sample allocation not given. For vaccine and placebo recipients, the sequenced repertoires came from samples collected on day 63 after the first injection. In Cohort 1b, 20 to 25 adults aged 18-55 years were enrolled at a single site in Boston, USA, between 29 July and 7 August 2020. Ad26.COV2.S was a replication-incompetent adenovirus type 26 vector expressing a prefusion-stabilized SARS-CoV-2 spike protein from the original Wuhan strain. As regards this clone: Its antigen is unknown. Nothing much larger sits one base from this clone, and base qualities are not available.

This receptor was obtained from a person between 18 and 65 years old who received the Ad26.COV2.S COVID-19 vaccine or a placebo. Source: peripheral blood, taken in a trial of Ad26.COV2.S vaccine versus placebo. The V gene is TRBV30 and the J gene is TRBJ1-2; the D gene is perhaps TRBD1, from 5 matching bases. The nucleotide sequence is given as TGTGCCTGGGACAGCCGCTCCCCCTATGGCTACACCTTC. It encodes CAWDSRSPYGYTF. Joined to the reference TRBV30 and TRBJ1-2 proteins, this CDR3 gives the full variable domain: SQTIHQWPATLVQPVGSPLSLECTVEGTSNPNLYWYRQAAGRGLQLLFYSVGIGQISSEVPQNLSASRPQDRQFILSSKKLLLSDSGFYLCAWDSRSPYGYTFGSGTRLTVV.